Sequencing of this T cell receptor beta chain was carried out in a study of cytomegalovirus exposure and HLA in healthy donors. Study-wide results and limits: Analysis performed later showed TCR beta chains linked to HLA being more clonally expanded than equally common others.

The CDR3 has 13 amino acids. The germline V gene has CDR1 GTSNPN and CDR2 SVGIG (reference sequence). With 60 Vbeta and 13 Jbeta primers, the PCR was carried out. Assay: immunoSEQ multiplex PCR; the TCRdb copy retains only in-frame clones and omits some. The repertoire holds over 110,000 clones, 78% seen once, with approximately 2.5% in the top ten. Note on this clone: As yet, its antigen is unknown. An end of the junction does not agree with germline; a read error may underlie this.

Source material: PBMCs. This sequence originates from a woman younger than 35 in good health and CMV-seropositive. The chain employs TRBV30 and TRBJ1-5, with 8 bases fitting TRBD1. The CDR3 reads CAWRDRVIQSQHF. CDR3 nucleotides: TGTGCCTGGAGGGACAGGGTAATTCAGTCCCAGCATTTT.